This entry lists 5 T cell receptor beta chains sequenced from one sample in a study of CD8 T cells in ankylosing spondylitis. TCRdb called the 5' RACE reads again in MiXCR, with one record for every CDR3 protein. The sample includes 250,000 to 400,000 distinct CDR3 sequences, about 9.9% of them seen just once. The sequenced sample consisted of blood, either unsorted or a sorted T cell fraction (not recorded which). Receptors originate from a female donor with ankylosing spondylitis or in good health (not recorded which).

This clonotype was counted ten times or more. J is TRBJ2-3 and V is TRBV5-1; D is possibly TRBD1 (6 bases). The CDR3 extends over 14 amino acids. V lost 1 base and J 3 bases, leaving 9 bases between the germline ends. The germline CDR1 and CDR2 sequences are SGHRS and YFSETQ. The CDR3 DNA follows: TGCGCCAGCAGCTTGTGGCAGGGGACAGATACGCAGTATTTT. Protein product: CASSLWQGTDTQYF.

This clonotype was counted many times. The chain has TRBV7-9 and TRBJ2-7; D is undetermined. Germline loops: CDR1 SEHNR, CDR2 FQNEAQ (reference sequence). This CDR3 is 14 amino acids long. V was clipped by 5 bases and J by 4 bases, with 15 bases between them. Here the CDR3 reads CASSQTTAGYEQYF. CDR3 nucleotides: TGTGCCAGCAGCCAGACCACAGCAGGATACGAGCAGTACTTC.

This clonotype has more than one count but fewer than ten. The chain employs TRBV30 and TRBJ2-2; 9 bases map to TRBD2. This CDR3 is built from 22 residues. Looked up from germline, CDR1 is GTSNPN and CDR2 is SVGIG (reference sequence). V gave up 3 bases and J gave up 4 bases; unmatched junction bases: 27. CDR3 residues: CAWSDFDRDEASGIYLTGELFF. DNA for the CDR3: TGTGCCTGGAGCGATTTTGACAGGGATGAAGCTAGCGGGATTTACCTCACCGGGGAGCTGTTTTTT.

The chain is built from TRBV12-3 or TRBV12-4 and TRBJ2-7; D gene unclear. This CDR3 contains 11 residues. The ends were cut back, 3 bases at V and 6 bases at J, with 6 bases in the middle. In DNA form, the CDR3 reads TGTGCCAGCAGTTTGATCGCCGAGCAGTACTTC. Protein: CASSLIAEQYF.

The sample holds many counts of this clonotype. The chain has TRBV12-3 or TRBV12-4 and TRBJ2-2; 10 bases are shared with TRBD1. V gave up 7 bases and J gave up 7 bases; unmatched junction bases: 9. The CDR3 loop spans 15 amino acids. For the CDR3, the DNA is TGTGCCAGCACCAGACAGGGGGCGGTCGGCGGGGAGCTGTTTTTT. The encoded protein is CASTRQGAVGGELFF.